These 12 T cell receptor beta chains came from one sample sequenced in a study of CD8 T cells in ankylosing spondylitis. Via MiXCR, TCRdb re-called the 5' RACE reads, giving one row per CDR3 protein. This sample has roughly 150,000 distinct CDR3 sequences, with around 32% found just once. Sample: synovial fluid, either unsorted or a sorted T cell fraction (not recorded which). Source of these receptors: a male donor with ankylosing spondylitis.

The gene calls are TRBV7-9 and TRBJ2-6, with a tentative D call TRBD1 (5 bases). Germline CDR1 reads SEHNR; CDR2 reads FQNEAQ (reference sequence). The ends were cut back, 1 base at V and 4 bases at J, with 14 bases in the middle. The CDR3 totals 17 residues. This CDR3 reads CASSLGSGAEGANVLTF. CDR3 DNA: TGTGCCAGCAGCTTAGGGTCTGGGGCGGAGGGGGCCAACGTCCTGACTTTC.

This clonotype has more than one count but fewer than ten. The V call is TRBV7-9, the J call TRBJ1-2, with a possible D match to TRBD1 (5 bases). The CDR3 has 14 amino acids. V lost 6 bases to trimming and J lost 2 bases, with 13 bases between them. Germline assignment: CDR1 SEHNR and CDR2 FQNEAQ (reference sequence). CDR3 amino acids: CASSAGTGNYGYTF. The CDR3 DNA sequence: TGTGCCAGCAGTGCCGGGACGGGGAACTATGGCTACACCTTC.

This clonotype was recorded a few times. The chain links TRBV15 to TRBJ1-4, with 7 bases that match TRBD1. The CDR3 consists of 15 residues. V lost 3 bases and J lost 7; bases outside the gene matches: 8. The germline V gene has CDR1 LNHNV and CDR2 YYDKDF (reference sequence). The CDR3 DNA reads as TGTGCCACCAGCAGCCTCGGGACAGTGACTGAAAAACTGTTTTTT. Translated, it gives CATSSLGTVTEKLFF. The complete variable domain, with remaining parts taken from reference TRBV15 and TRBJ1-4, reads DAMVIQNPRYQVTQFGKPVTLSCSQTLNHNVMYWYQQKSSQAPKLLFHYYDKDFNNEADTPDNFQSRRPNTSFCFLDIRSPGLGDTAMYLCATSSLGTVTEKLFFGSGTQLSVL.

A few counts support this clonotype. The chain combines TRBV11-3 with TRBJ2-1; possibly TRBD2 for D (5 bases). CDR1 SGHNT and CDR2 YENEEA come from the germline V gene. This CDR3 has 17 residues. V lost 1 base to trimming and J lost 2 bases, with 15 bases between them. Written as DNA, the CDR3 is TGTGCCAGCAGCTTAGGAGGAGGTAGAACAACCTACAATGAGCAGTTCTTC. It encodes CASSLGGGRTTYNEQFF. Filled out from reference TRBV11-3 and TRBJ2-1, the complete variable domain reads EAGVVQSPRYKIIEKKQPVAFWCNPISGHNTLYWYLQNLGQGPELLIRYENEEAVDDSQLPKDRFSAERLKGVDSTLKIQPAELGDSAVYLCASSLGGGRTTYNEQFFGPGTRLTVL.

This clonotype was seen more than once but under ten times. The chain recombines TRBV6-6 with TRBJ1-4; maybe TRBD1 (5 bases). The CDR3 length is 13 residues. The V gene's germline CDR1 is MNHNY and CDR2 SVGAGI (reference sequence). With 6 bases removed from V and 7 bases from J, the gap between germline ends came to 12 bases. In nucleotides, the CDR3 is TGTGCCAGCAGCTTTGACACAGGTGAAAAACTGTTTTTT. Translated, it gives CASSFDTGEKLFF.

The CDR3 DNA reads TGCGCCAGCAGCCAAGACCAGGGGAGGAACACCGGGGAGCTGTTTTTT. This encodes CASSQDQGRNTGELFF. V and J are TRBV4-1 and TRBJ2-2, with D possibly TRBD1 on 6 matching bases. Germline CDR1 and CDR2: MGHRA and YSYEKL. V was pared by 0 bases and J by 1 base, with 9 bases between. This CDR3 is built from 16 residues.

The chain combines TRBV10-3 with TRBJ2-7, with 14 bases matching TRBD2. Looked up from germline, CDR1 is ENHRY and CDR2 is SYGVKD. This CDR3 spans 15 amino acids. V gave up 6 bases and J gave up 3 bases; unmatched junction bases: 4. The CDR3 nucleotides read TGTGCCATCAGCAGACTAGCGGGAGGGCACTACGAGCAGTACTTC. The encoded protein is CAISRLAGGHYEQYF.

This clonotype has just a few counts. The chain couples TRBV29-1 to TRBJ2-7; possibly TRBD1 or TRBD2 for D (5 bases each). Germline V gene data show CDR1 as SQVTM and CDR2 as ANQGSEA. The V end lost 4 bases, the J end lost 2 bases, and 9 bases lay between the germline ends. This CDR3 has 12 amino acids. This chain's CDR3 is CSVAPGPYEQYF. The CDR3 nucleotides read TGCAGCGTTGCCCCGGGACCCTACGAGCAGTACTTC.

The chain employs TRBV29-1 and TRBJ2-1, with 7 bases that match TRBD1. Trimming took 7 bases from V and 4 from J; bases not matched to a gene: 4. Per germline, CDR1 SQVTM and CDR2 ANQGSEA. The CDR3 contains 12 residues. CDR3 in DNA: TGCAGCGCCGCGACAGGGTACAATGAGCAGTTCTTC. Translated, it gives CSAATGYNEQFF.

The sample holds many counts of this clonotype. V is TRBV28 and J is TRBJ1-2, with TRBD1 matching 10 bases. After removal of 10 bases from V and 4 bases from J, the junction contained 6 bases not matched to a gene. CDR1 and CDR2 from the germline V gene are MDHEN and SYDVKM. There are 13 residues in the CDR3. This chain's CDR3 is CATGQGILYGYTF. CDR3 bases: TGTGCCACGGGACAGGGGATCCTCTATGGCTACACCTTC.

This chain joins TRBV20-1 and TRBJ1-4, with unresolved D. From germline, CDR1 is DFQATT and CDR2 SNEGSKA (reference sequence). Deletions cut 5 bases from V and 3 bases from J, with 7 bases between. The CDR3 runs 12 residues. CDR3 in amino acids: CSAYLPNEKLFF. CDR3 sequence (DNA): TGCAGTGCTTACCTACCTAATGAAAAACTGTTTTTT.

The rearrangement links TRBV5-1 to TRBJ1-6; 9 positions agree with TRBD1. The V gene's germline CDR1 is SGHRS and CDR2 YFSETQ. V gave up 4 bases and J gave up 7 bases; unmatched junction bases: 6. CDR3 size: 15 residues. The CDR3 DNA follows: TGCGCCAGCAGCATCCGGGACAGGGAAAATTCACCCCTCCACTTT. Protein: CASSIRDRENSPLHF.